The clone carrying this T cell receptor beta chain was seen only a few times. What it binds is not known. TCRdb independently ran MiXCR on the reads; one entry per CDR3 protein. The sample consists of hundreds of thousands of distinct CDR3 sequences, less than 25% of them appearing once. The data are from a study of T cell repertoires in cytomegalovirus infection. Overall study: Through public TCR beta signatures, both CMV infection and matching HLA type were indicated. Whole-study results and caveats: In two of eight donors, the top clonotype was HLA-C-restricted CMV-specific. Frequencies of public TCR beta families were cumulated, and this identified carriers of CMV plus the relevant HLA.

Trimming shortened V by 1 base and J by 3 bases, and 35 bases separated the two germline ends. The CDR3 is 23 residues long. Sequenced sample: CD8+ T cells from PBMCs. The origin of this receptor is a human donor in good health (CMV status not recorded). Some clones in this sample may be carry-over from other donors' samples. This chain connects TRBV23-1 to TRBJ2-3; TRBD2 is a possible D gene (6 bases). TRBV23-1 counts as an open reading frame of uncertain function. The CDR3 here is CASSQFPRRGRSLEGVATDTQYF. CDR3 nucleotides: TGCGCCAGCAGTCAATTCCCCCGGAGGGGACGGAGTCTTGAAGGTGTGGCTACAGATACGCAGTATTTT.